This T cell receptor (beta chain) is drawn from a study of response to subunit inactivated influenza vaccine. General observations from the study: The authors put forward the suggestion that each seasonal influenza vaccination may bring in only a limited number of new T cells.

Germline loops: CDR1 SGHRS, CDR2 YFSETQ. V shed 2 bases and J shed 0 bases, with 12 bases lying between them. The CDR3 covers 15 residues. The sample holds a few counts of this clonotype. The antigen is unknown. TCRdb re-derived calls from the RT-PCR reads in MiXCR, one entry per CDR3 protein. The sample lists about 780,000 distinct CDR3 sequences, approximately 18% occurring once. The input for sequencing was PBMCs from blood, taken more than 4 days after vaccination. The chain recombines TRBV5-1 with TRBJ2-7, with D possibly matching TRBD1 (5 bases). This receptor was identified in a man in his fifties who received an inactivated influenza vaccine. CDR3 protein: CASSLGATLSYEQYF. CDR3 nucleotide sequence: TGCGCCAGCAGCTTAGGGGCCACCCTCTCCTACGAGCAGTACTTC.